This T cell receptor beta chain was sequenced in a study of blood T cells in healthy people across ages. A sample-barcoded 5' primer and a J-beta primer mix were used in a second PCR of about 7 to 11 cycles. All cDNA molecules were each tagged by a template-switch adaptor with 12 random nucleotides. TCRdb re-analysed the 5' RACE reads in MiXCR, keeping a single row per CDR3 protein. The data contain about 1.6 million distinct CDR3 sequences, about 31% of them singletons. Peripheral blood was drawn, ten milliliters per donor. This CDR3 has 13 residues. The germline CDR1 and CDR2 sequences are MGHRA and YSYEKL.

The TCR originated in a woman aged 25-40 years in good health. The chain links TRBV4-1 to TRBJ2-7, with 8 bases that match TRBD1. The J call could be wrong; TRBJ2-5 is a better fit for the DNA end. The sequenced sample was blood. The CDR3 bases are TGCGCCAGCAGAGCGACAGGGGAAGAGACCCAGTACTTC. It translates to CASRATGEETQYF.